The entry that follows covers one TCR beta chain sequence. The antigen is unknown. Germline V gives CDR1 SGHRS, CDR2 YFSETQ. CDR3 length: 16 residues. The data belong to a study of monozygotic twins with inflammatory bowel disease. No DNA is given; TCRdb re-called the 5' RACE reads and lists each CDR3 protein once. The repertoire table contains about 160,000 distinct CDR3 sequences. Whole-study findings and limits: Resolution of different T cell subtypes was not achieved.

The material sequenced was blood. V usage is TRBV5-1 and J usage is TRBJ2-1; TCRdb outputs TRBD2, but without DNA this stays unchecked. This receptor was identified in a human donor with ulcerative colitis or Crohn's disease, or a healthy co-twin of an affected twin (not recorded which). This CDR3 reads CASTDVRGGDYNEQFF.